These T cell receptor beta chains were read from a single sample in a study of T-cell memory formation after mild COVID-19. MiXCR, applied by TCRdb to the 5' RACE reads, yields one record per CDR3 protein. The sample has some 160,000 distinct CDR3 sequences; roughly 28% are singletons. The sequencing sample was made of PBMCs or a T cell subset sorted from them (not recorded which). These receptors all come from an adult woman who had mild COVID-19 (a few samples of this study predate the infection). Cell type and time point are not known. CDR3s include the opening cysteine and the closing phenylalanine or tryptophan. D genes are given only for firm matches. Rows give clone size only sometimes, using once, few, many, or a class for an expanded clone.

size: -; D: -; J: TRBJ1-6; V: TRBV5-1; DNA: TGCGCCAGCAGTTGGGACATTCAAGGTCTGGATTCACCCCTCCACTTT; CDR3: CASSWDIQGLDSPLHF
size: -; D: TRBD2; J: TRBJ2-1; V: TRBV6-2/TRBV6-3; DNA: TGTGCCAGCAGTTACCCCCTAGCGGGAGGGCTCCGTAATGAGCAGTTCTTC; CDR3: CASSYPLAGGLRNEQFF
size: few; D: -; J: TRBJ2-2; V: TRBV6-4; DNA: TGTGCCAGCAGTGACGACAGGAACACCGGGGAGCTGTTTTTT; CDR3: CASSDDRNTGELFF
size: -; D: TRBD2; J: TRBJ2-7; V: TRBV6-1; DNA: TGTGCCAGCAGTGACCCGGGCGGGGGCGAGCAGTACTTC; CDR3: CASSDPGGGEQYF
size: few; D: -; J: TRBJ1-2; V: TRBV20-1; DNA: TGCAGTGCCCGGGGAGGGGATTGGGGCTACACCTTC; CDR3: CSARGGDWGYTF
size: -; D: TRBD1; J: TRBJ1-1; V: TRBV7-9; DNA: TGTGCCAGCGCAAGGGACAGAACGAACACTGAAGCTTTCTTT; CDR3: CASARDRTNTEAFF
size: -; D: TRBD1; J: TRBJ1-1; V: TRBV5-1; DNA: TGCGCCAGCAGCTTAGGACAGGGGTCGAACACTGAAGCTTTCTTT; CDR3: CASSLGQGSNTEAFF
size: -; D: -; J: TRBJ1-1; V: TRBV30; DNA: TGTGCCTGGAGTGTTCGGACGGGCATAGAAGCTTTCTTT; CDR3: CAWSVRTGIEAFF
size: -; D: TRBD1; J: TRBJ2-5; V: TRBV4-3; DNA: TGCGCCAGCAGCCCAAGCGGACAGGGAAGGGTCGTCCAGTACTTC; CDR3: CASSPSGQGRVVQYF
size: -; D: TRBD2; J: TRBJ2-3; V: TRBV24-1; DNA: TGTGCCACCAGTGCCTTGGCCCCCTCGACTAGCGGGGGGACGAGAGATACGCAGTATTTT; CDR3: CATSALAPSTSGGTRDTQYF
size: once; D: -; J: TRBJ1-2; V: TRBV5-1; DNA: TGCGCCAGCAGCCTCGGGACACCGGGAGTGGTTGGCTACACCTTC; CDR3: CASSLGTPGVVGYTF
size: -; D: -; J: TRBJ2-7; V: TRBV7-9; DNA: TGTGCCAGCAGCCCAAAAGTGGGAGACTCCTACGAGCAGTACTTC; CDR3: CASSPKVGDSYEQYF
size: -; D: -; J: TRBJ2-2; V: TRBV7-8; DNA: TGTGCCAGCAGTTACGGGGAGCTGTTTTTT; CDR3: CASSYGELFF
size: -; D: TRBD2; J: TRBJ2-2; V: TRBV6-2/TRBV6-3; DNA: TGTGCCAGCAGGGCTAGCGGGAGCACCGGGGAGCTGTTTTTT; CDR3: CASRASGSTGELFF
size: -; D: TRBD1; J: TRBJ1-6; V: TRBV5-1; DNA: TGCGCCAGCAGCTTCACTCCGGGACAGGGAGGCTCACCCCTCCACTTT; CDR3: CASSFTPGQGGSPLHF
size: -; D: -; J: TRBJ2-7; V: TRBV30; DNA: TGTGCCTGGAGTGTAGGAGAGGGGAACGAGCAGTACTTC; CDR3: CAWSVGEGNEQYF
size: few; D: -; J: TRBJ2-7; V: TRBV4-3; DNA: TGCGCCAGCAGCCAAGTTCTGGGTACCTACGAGCAGTACTTC; CDR3: CASSQVLGTYEQYF
size: once; D: -; J: TRBJ2-7; V: TRBV6-1; DNA: TGTGCCAGCAGAGAGGGACCGGAGTTCTACGAGCAGTACTTC; CDR3: CASREGPEFYEQYF
size: -; D: -; J: TRBJ1-1; V: TRBV7-9; DNA: TGTGCCAGCAGCTTAGCAGCTACACGGAACACTGAAGCTTTCTTT; CDR3: CASSLAATRNTEAFF
size: few; D: TRBD2; J: TRBJ2-7; V: TRBV19; DNA: TGTGCCAGCGGGGAGGGAGCGACCTACGAGCAGTACTTC; CDR3: CASGEGATYEQYF
size: -; D: TRBD1; J: TRBJ2-5; V: TRBV18; DNA: TGTGCCAGCACGGGACAGAGAGAAGAGACCCAGTACTTC; CDR3: CASTGQREETQYF
size: few; D: TRBD1; J: TRBJ2-1; V: TRBV29-1; DNA: TGCAGCGTCTTACAGGGGGCCAATAATGAGCAGTTCTTC; CDR3: CSVLQGANNEQFF
size: few; D: -; J: TRBJ1-2; V: TRBV6-5; DNA: TGTGCCAGCAGTTACTCGTCGTCGGGCACCTATGGCTACACCTTC; CDR3: CASSYSSSGTYGYTF
size: few; D: -; J: TRBJ2-7; V: TRBV5-6; DNA: TGTGCCAGCAGCTTGAGGGCAGCAACCTACGAGCAGTACTTC; CDR3: CASSLRAATYEQYF
size: -; D: TRBD1; J: TRBJ2-2; V: TRBV5-5; DNA: TGTGCCAGCAGCCCCGGGACAGGGGGGGAGCTGTTTTTT; CDR3: CASSPGTGGELFF
size: many; D: TRBD2; J: TRBJ2-1; V: TRBV5-1; DNA: TGCGCCAGCAGCTTGTCAGGGAGGGCCGTATTTGGCTACAATGAGCAGTTCTTC; CDR3: CASSLSGRAVFGYNEQFF
size: few; D: -; J: TRBJ2-1; V: TRBV6-6; DNA: TGTGCCAGCAGTTACTCGGAGACTAGCAATGAGCAGTTCTTC; CDR3: CASSYSETSNEQFF
size: few; D: -; J: TRBJ2-1; V: TRBV11-2; DNA: TGTGCCAGCAGCTTGGGTCTGGGTAGCGCGTACAATGAGCAGTTCTTC; CDR3: CASSLGLGSAYNEQFF
size: few; D: -; J: TRBJ2-5; V: TRBV11-2; DNA: TGTGCCAGCAGTATGACCGGACAAGAGACCCAGTACTTC; CDR3: CASSMTGQETQYF
size: -; D: -; J: TRBJ2-7; V: TRBV21-1; DNA: TGTGCCAGCAGCTTGCGGGGAATCGAGCAGTACTTC; CDR3: CASSLRGIEQYF
size: -; D: -; J: TRBJ1-2; V: TRBV11-2; DNA: TGTGCCAGCAGCCCCCCGTCCCCATATGGCTACACCTTC; CDR3: CASSPPSPYGYTF
size: few; D: -; J: TRBJ1-6; V: TRBV7-3; DNA: TGTGCCAGCAGCTCTAATAATTCACCCCTCCACTTT; CDR3: CASSSNNSPLHF
size: few; D: -; J: TRBJ2-2; V: TRBV4-2; DNA: TGTGCCAGCAGCCAAGTCTCCGGGACCCGGGCCGGGGAGCTGTTTTTT; CDR3: CASSQVSGTRAGELFF
size: -; D: -; J: TRBJ1-2; V: TRBV5-1; DNA: TGCGCCAGCAGCACCGGGACAACTAACTATGGCTACACCTTC; CDR3: CASSTGTTNYGYTF
size: few; D: -; J: TRBJ2-1; V: TRBV9; DNA: TGTGCCAGCAGCGTACGACTAGGGGGCAAGTCGAATGAGCAGTTCTTC; CDR3: CASSVRLGGKSNEQFF
size: -; D: -; J: TRBJ1-1; V: TRBV12-3/TRBV12-4; DNA: TGTGCCAGCAGCGTAAGGGGGGGTCGGGCTGAAGCTTTCTTT; CDR3: CASSVRGGRAEAFF
size: -; D: TRBD1; J: TRBJ2-7; V: TRBV11-2; DNA: TGTGCCAGCAGCTCTACCGACAGGGACTACGAGCAGTACTTC; CDR3: CASSSTDRDYEQYF
size: many; D: -; J: TRBJ1-1; V: TRBV5-1; DNA: TGCGCCAGCCGACCTTCAACGAACACTGAAGCTTTCTTT; CDR3: CASRPSTNTEAFF
size: few; D: -; J: TRBJ1-2; V: TRBV5-1; DNA: TGCGCCAGCAGCTTGGCGCCGGGACAAGGACCTAACTATGGCTACACCTTC; CDR3: CASSLAPGQGPNYGYTF
size: few; D: TRBD2; J: TRBJ2-7; V: TRBV9; DNA: TGTGCCAGCAGCGTAGAAGCGGGAGGGGCCTACGAGCAGTACTTC; CDR3: CASSVEAGGAYEQYF
size: few; D: TRBD1; J: TRBJ1-1; V: TRBV2; DNA: TGTGCCAGCAGGAAGGACAGGGGAGCTGAAGCTTTCTTT; CDR3: CASRKDRGAEAFF
size: -; D: TRBD2; J: TRBJ2-1; V: TRBV4-3; DNA: TGCGCCAGCAGCCCTCAGCGGGAGAGCTACAATGAGCAGTTCTTC; CDR3: CASSPQRESYNEQFF
size: -; D: -; J: TRBJ2-5; V: TRBV5-1; DNA: TGCGCCAGCAGCTCCAGTTCACAAGAGACCCAGTACTTC; CDR3: CASSSSSQETQYF
size: -; D: -; J: TRBJ2-5; V: TRBV5-1; DNA: TGCGCCAGCAGTTTAGACAGCTCCGAGACCCAGTACTTC; CDR3: CASSLDSSETQYF
size: -; D: -; J: TRBJ2-3; V: TRBV12-3/TRBV12-4; DNA: TGTGCCAGCAGTCGGGCACCGGGGGATACGCAGTATTTT; CDR3: CASSRAPGDTQYF
size: many; D: TRBD1; J: TRBJ1-2; V: TRBV5-1; DNA: TGCGCCAGCAGCGATGGACAGGGGGACTACTATGGCTACACCTTC; CDR3: CASSDGQGDYYGYTF
size: many; D: -; J: TRBJ1-1; V: TRBV6-6; DNA: TGTGCCAGCAGTTTGCAGGGTGTGAACACTGAAGCTTTCTTT; CDR3: CASSLQGVNTEAFF
size: few; D: -; J: TRBJ1-6; V: TRBV7-2; DNA: TGTGCCAGCAGCTTAATGCCAGGGCGGGGCGATTCACCCCTCCACTTT; CDR3: CASSLMPGRGDSPLHF
size: -; D: -; J: TRBJ1-4; V: TRBV20-1; DNA: TGCAGTGCTTCTCAGAGGGACGGCCAAGAGAAACTGTTTTTT; CDR3: CSASQRDGQEKLFF
size: -; D: TRBD2; J: TRBJ2-7; V: TRBV7-6; DNA: TGTGCCAGCAGCTTAGAATCCTATCCTAGCGGGGTGCACTACGAGCAGTACTTC; CDR3: CASSLESYPSGVHYEQYF
size: -; D: -; J: TRBJ2-3; V: TRBV20-1; DNA: TGCAGTGCTAGTAGGCTAGACACAGATACGCAGTATTTT; CDR3: CSASRLDTDTQYF
size: -; D: -; J: TRBJ2-7; V: TRBV12-3/TRBV12-4; DNA: TGTGCCAGCAGTTTCCCCCGCTCGGAGCAGTACTTC; CDR3: CASSFPRSEQYF
size: -; D: TRBD2; J: TRBJ2-3; V: TRBV6-2/TRBV6-3; DNA: TGTGCCAGCAGCCGGGGACTAGCGGGAGAGGCGTATACGCAGTATTTT; CDR3: CASSRGLAGEAYTQYF
size: -; D: TRBD1; J: TRBJ1-1; V: TRBV5-1; DNA: TGCGCCAGCAGCTTGGAGGACAGGGTCATGAACACTGAAGCTTTCTTT; CDR3: CASSLEDRVMNTEAFF
size: few; D: -; J: TRBJ2-7; V: TRBV5-1; DNA: TGCGCCAGCAAGGACTACCCTCTGGACGAGCAGTACTTC; CDR3: CASKDYPLDEQYF
size: few; D: TRBD1; J: TRBJ1-1; V: TRBV15; DNA: TGTGCCACCAGCAGAGTAGGTCAGGGGGTTGAAGCTTTCTTT; CDR3: CATSRVGQGVEAFF